This T cell receptor (beta chain) was captured in a study of blood T cell repertoires in COVID-19. Study-wide background: PBMCs, B-cell-depleted T cells, or T cells provided the cDNA or gDNA that made up the material.

Using immunoSEQ multiplex PCR, the repertoire was profiled, and TCRdb retains in-frame clones only, with some absent. The repertoire holds 90,000 to 150,000 clones, with about 85% as singletons. The CDR3 consists of 16 residues. Per the germline V gene, CDR1 is MNHEY and CDR2 is SVGAGI. Trimming took 2 bases from V and 9 from J, leaving 22 bases between them. The TCR was taken from a man of 80 years or more with acute or convalescent COVID-19. The sample was peripheral blood. This chain links TRBV6-5 with TRBJ1-2; possible D gene TRBD1, 6 bases. For the CDR3, the DNA is TGTGCCAGCAGTTACAGTTCGGCCAGGGGACCTGTTCGCTACACCTTC. Amino acids: CASSYSSARGPVRYTF.